Listed below are T cell receptor beta chains from one sample, sequenced in a study of CD8 T cells in Susac syndrome. TCRdb reprocessed the immunoSEQ multiplex PCR reads with MiXCR, giving one entry per CDR3 protein. This table has some 130,000 distinct CDR3 sequences, about 95% appearing once. The sample consisted of CD4+ T cells from PBMCs. Receptor source: a human donor in good health. The conserved cysteine and the conserved F or W are not part of the CDR3 here. The D gene is left open where the match is weak.

j_call: TRBJ1-5
d_call: .
v_call: TRBV5-1
cdr3_aa: ASSFDGAPRQPQH

j_call: TRBJ1-2
d_call: .
v_call: TRBV29-1
cdr3_aa: SVGASGRTRDGYT

j_call: TRBJ2-5
d_call: TRBD2
v_call: TRBV2
cdr3_aa: ASSRRQTSGGRGETQY

j_call: TRBJ2-7
d_call: TRBD1
v_call: TRBV2
cdr3_aa: ASKGQGIYEQY

j_call: TRBJ1-1
d_call: .
v_call: TRBV15
cdr3_aa: ATSRDRFHTEAF

j_call: TRBJ1-2
d_call: .
v_call: TRBV29-1
cdr3_aa: SVFGDGYT

j_call: TRBJ2-7
d_call: .
v_call: TRBV3-1
cdr3_aa: ASSQVVTGGFGQY

j_call: TRBJ1-2
d_call: .
v_call: TRBV6-1
cdr3_aa: ASSEAGGRAYDVYGYT

j_call: TRBJ2-3
d_call: TRBD2
v_call: TRBV7-6
cdr3_aa: ASSLAGAGGTDTQY

j_call: TRBJ1-5
d_call: .
v_call: TRBV28
cdr3_aa: ASSFGGGILRDQPQH